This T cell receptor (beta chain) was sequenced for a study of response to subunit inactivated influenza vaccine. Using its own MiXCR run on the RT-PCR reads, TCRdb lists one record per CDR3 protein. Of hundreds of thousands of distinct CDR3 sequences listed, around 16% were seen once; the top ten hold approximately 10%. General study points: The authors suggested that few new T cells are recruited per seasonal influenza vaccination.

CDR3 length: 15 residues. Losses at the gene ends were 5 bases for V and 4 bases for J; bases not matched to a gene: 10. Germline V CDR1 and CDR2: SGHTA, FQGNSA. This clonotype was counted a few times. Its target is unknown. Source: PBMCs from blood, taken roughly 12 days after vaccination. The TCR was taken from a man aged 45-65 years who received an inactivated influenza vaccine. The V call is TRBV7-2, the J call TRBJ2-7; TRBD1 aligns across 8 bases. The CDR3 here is CASSPFDRGPYEQYF. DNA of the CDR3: TGTGCCAGCAGCCCTTTCGACAGGGGCCCTTACGAGCAGTACTTC.